Following are 27 T cell receptor beta chains from one sample sequenced in a study of shared clonotypes between healthy human individuals. Only in-frame clones appear in the TCRdb table, and some are missing; sequencing was by immunoSEQ multiplex PCR. The table records about 700,000 clones, about 91% of them present only once. Terminally differentiated effector memory CD45RA+ cells were excluded from the naive CD8 cells, which were CD45RO-negative and positively selected for CCR7. The sequenced material came from naive CD8+ T cells sorted from blood. These receptors all stem from a man aged 25 to 40 in good health.

The chain employs TRBV11-2 and TRBJ2-2, with 7 bases matching TRBD2. CDR3 length: 11 amino acids. V trimming: 11 bases; J trimming: 7 bases; junction bases outside the gene matches: 4. From germline, CDR1 is SGHAT and CDR2 FQNNGV. The CDR3 loop reads CAWERGGELFF. The CDR3 DNA reads TGTGCCTGGGAGCGGGGCGGGGAGCTGTTTTTT. Complete variable domain (other parts from reference TRBV11-2 and TRBJ2-2): EAGVAQSPRYKIIEKRQSVAFWCNPISGHATLYWYQQILGQGPKLLIQFQNNGVVDDSQLPKDRFSAERLKGVDSTLKIQPAKLEDSAVYLCAWERGGELFFGEGSRLTVL.

The chain couples TRBV19 to TRBJ2-1; the D gene is possibly TRBD1 (5 bases). In germline, CDR1 is LNHDA, CDR2 SQIVND (reference sequence). V lost 5 bases and J 7 bases, leaving 9 bases between the germline ends. This CDR3 comprises 12 residues. The DNA of the CDR3 is TGTGCCAGTAGTGCAGGGTGGAATGAGCAGTTCTTC. Encoded protein: CASSAGWNEQFF. Together with reference TRBV19 and TRBJ2-1, the CDR3 gives the full variable domain: DGGITQSPKYLFRKEGQNVTLSCEQNLNHDAMYWYRQDPGQGLRLIYYSQIVNDFQKGDIAEGYSVSREKKESFPLTVTSAQKNPTAFYLCASSAGWNEQFFGPGTRLTVL.

The V call is TRBV4-1, the J call TRBJ2-5; 9 bases match TRBD1. Germline V gene sequence: CDR1 MGHRA, CDR2 YSYEKL. This CDR3 contains 16 residues. Germline trimming cut 3 bases from V and 5 bases from J; bases unmatched to any gene: 10. The CDR3 sequence is CASSHERDRDQETQYF. The CDR3 nucleotides are TGCGCCAGCAGCCACGAGCGGGACAGGGATCAGGAGACCCAGTACTTC.

The chain's CDR3 is CASSLQQGLNYGYTF. The CDR3 DNA follows: TGCGCCAGCAGCCTCCAACAGGGACTTAACTATGGCTACACCTTC. The chain combines TRBV5-1 with TRBJ1-2; possible D gene TRBD1, 6 bases. Germline values: CDR1 SGHRS, CDR2 YFSETQ. V dropped 4 bases and J dropped 1 base, with 14 bases sitting between them. The CDR3 runs 15 residues. The variable domain in full, completed from reference TRBV5-1 and TRBJ1-2, reads KAGVTQTPRYLIKTRGQQVTLSCSPISGHRSVSWYQQTPGQGLQFLFEYFSETQRNKGNFPGRFSGRQFSNSRSEMNVSTLELGDSALYLCASSLQQGLNYGYTFGSGTRLTVV.

This chain connects TRBV4-1 to TRBJ2-3; 7 positions agree with TRBD2. After removal of 4 bases from V and 0 bases from J, the junction contained 10 bases not matched to a gene. Germline V CDR1 and CDR2: MGHRA, YSYEKL. CDR3 length: 17 residues. The CDR3 nucleotides are TGCGCCAGCAGCCGCCCTAGCGGAAAGCCTAGCACAGATACGCAGTATTTT. Protein: CASSRPSGKPSTDTQYF.

The chain joins TRBV7-9 to TRBJ2-5, with D perhaps matching TRBD2 (6 bases). The CDR3 is 12 residues long. CDR1 is SEHNR and CDR2 is FQNEAQ in the germline V gene (reference sequence). Trimming removed 5 bases from V and 9 bases from J, with 13 bases in between. The CDR3 reads CASSPLREAQYF. For the CDR3, the DNA is TGTGCCAGCAGCCCACTAAGGGAGGCCCAGTACTTC.

This chain connects TRBV7-2 to TRBJ2-2; 9 bases match TRBD1. Looked up from germline, CDR1 is SGHTA and CDR2 is FQGNSA. There are 16 residues in the CDR3. Trimming removed 4 bases from V and 7 bases from J; junction bases left unmatched: 10. The CDR3 protein is CASSSSRDRVGGELFF. The CDR3 nucleotides are TGTGCCAGCAGCTCGTCCCGGGACAGGGTAGGCGGGGAGCTGTTTTTT.

J is TRBJ2-7 and V is TRBV11-3; tentatively, D is TRBD2 (6 bases). This CDR3 has 15 residues. V lost 5 bases, J lost 2 bases, and 16 bases lay in between. CDR1 and CDR2 (germline): SGHNT, YENEEA. The DNA of the CDR3 is TGTGCCAGCAGCCTCGCCGGGACTCCAGCCTACGAGCAGTACTTC. This codes for CASSLAGTPAYEQYF.

This clone was observed once. The V call is TRBV19, the J call TRBJ2-1, with 9 bases fitting TRBD2. Germline CDR1 reads LNHDA; CDR2 reads SQIVND (reference sequence). The CDR3 runs to 14 residues. J lost 8 bases, V lost 1 base, and 3 bases had no gene match. In DNA, the CDR3 is TGTGCCAGTAGTATAGGGACTAGCGAGCATGAGCAGTTCTTC. Its translation: CASSIGTSEHEQFF.

The rearrangement uses TRBV15 and TRBJ1-4; D might be TRBD1 (6 bases). There are 14 residues in the CDR3. V gave up 4 bases and J gave up 10 bases, with 16 bases separating them. From germline, CDR1 is LNHNV and CDR2 YYDKDF (reference sequence). The CDR3 DNA reads TGTGCCACCAGCAACACCCCCCTAGGGGGAAAACTGTTTTTT. Translation: CATSNTPLGGKLFF.

This chain connects TRBV5-5 to TRBJ2-7; 9 bases fit TRBD2. The germline CDR1 and CDR2 sequences are SGHKS and YYEKEE (reference sequence). This CDR3 has 16 residues. Trimming cost V 0 bases and J 7 bases; bases outside gene matches: 11. CDR3 amino acids: CASSLEGREGRWEQYF. The CDR3, as DNA: TGTGCCAGCAGCTTGGAGGGGCGGGAGGGCCGATGGGAGCAGTACTTC.

The chain is built from TRBV5-1 and TRBJ2-6; no clear D gene. Germline-derived CDR1 and CDR2 are SGHRS and YFSETQ. The CDR3 loop spans 15 amino acids. V lost 4 bases, J lost 3 bases, and 11 bases lay in between. CDR3 region: CASSPIVFGANVLTF. CDR3 sequence (DNA): TGCGCCAGCAGCCCCATAGTGTTTGGGGCCAACGTCCTGACTTTC.

CDR3 nucleotide sequence: TGTGCCAGCTCACCCGCCCGGATCGGGAGCTCCTACAATGAGCAGTTCTTC. Translated: CASSPARIGSSYNEQFF. V is TRBV18 and J is TRBJ2-1, with TRBD2 as a possible D gene (6 bases). Per germline, CDR1 KGHSH and CDR2 LQKENI. CDR3 length: 17 residues. V lost 3 bases, J lost 0 bases, and 15 bases lay in between.

The chain couples TRBV6-5 to TRBJ2-7; 12 bases fit TRBD1. CDR1 is MNHEY and CDR2 is SVGAGI in the germline V gene. The CDR3 has 15 amino acids. V trimming: 7 bases; J trimming: 3 bases; junction bases outside the gene matches: 7. The CDR3 loop reads CASIEGQGAIYEQYF. CDR3 in DNA: TGTGCCAGCATCGAGGGACAGGGGGCAATCTACGAGCAGTACTTC.

This sequence joins TRBV7-2 and TRBJ2-7; unclear D gene. The V end was cut by 3 bases, the J end by 3 bases, with 12 bases between. Germline CDR1 is SGHTA and CDR2 is FQGNSA. The CDR3 length is 14 residues. The CDR3 DNA sequence: TGTGCCAGCAGCTTTCTTTCGGAACGCTACGAGCAGTACTTC. This translates into CASSFLSERYEQYF.

The rearrangement links TRBV7-3 to TRBJ2-1, with 9 positions matching TRBD2. The CDR3 is 14 amino acids. Germline V gene sequence: CDR1 SGHTA, CDR2 FQGTGA. The V gene end was trimmed by 2 bases and the J gene end by 5 bases; junction bases not matched to a gene: 1. CDR3 nucleotide sequence: TGTGCCAGCAGCTTACTAGCGGGAAACAATGAGCAGTTCTTC. Protein sequence: CASSLLAGNNEQFF.

This chain links TRBV5-5 with TRBJ1-5, with D hard to call. V was trimmed by 2 bases and J by 5 bases, leaving 17 bases between them. The CDR3 extends over 16 amino acids. CDR1 and CDR2 from the germline V gene are SGHKS and YYEKEE (reference sequence). This CDR3 is CASSLRAASLDQPQHF. The CDR3 coding sequence is TGTGCCAGCAGCTTACGGGCGGCCAGCCTCGATCAGCCCCAGCATTTT.

This chain links TRBV9 with TRBJ2-5; TRBD2 agrees at 8 bases. This CDR3 is built from 16 residues. Germline V gene data show CDR1 as SGDLS and CDR2 as YYNGEE. V was clipped by 4 bases and J by 5 bases; unmatched bases: 13. This CDR3 reads CASSSERGLAWETQYF. In nucleotides, the CDR3 is TGTGCCAGCAGCTCGGAGCGTGGACTAGCATGGGAGACCCAGTACTTC.

The chain joins TRBV6-5 to TRBJ2-1; D may match TRBD1 or TRBD2 (5 bases each). Trimming pared 2 bases from V and 10 bases from J, leaving 12 bases between. The CDR3 is 13 residues long. Per germline, CDR1 MNHEY and CDR2 SVGAGI. This CDR3 reads CASSYGPEGEQFF. DNA of the CDR3: TGTGCCAGCAGTTACGGTCCCGAGGGGGAGCAGTTCTTC.

The genes are TRBV10-1 and TRBJ2-1; a weak D match, TRBD1 (5 bases). Germline CDR1 is WNHNN and CDR2 is SYGVQD (reference sequence). Trimming pared 3 bases from V and 4 bases from J, leaving 7 bases between. The CDR3 covers 13 residues. CDR3 DNA sequence: TGCGCCAGCAGTGAACACAGGTACAATGAGCAGTTCTTC. This translates into CASSEHRYNEQFF.

The CDR3 nucleotides are TGTGCCAGCAGGGGGGACCCTTATGGCTACACCTTC. Amino acids: CASRGDPYGYTF. The V gene is TRBV2, the J gene TRBJ1-2, with D possibly matching TRBD1 (5 bases). This CDR3 has 12 residues. Germline CDR1 is SNHLY and CDR2 is FYNNEI. The V and J ends lost 6 bases and 5 bases respectively, with 10 bases between them. Complete variable domain (other parts from reference TRBV2 and TRBJ1-2): EPEVTQTPSHQVTQMGQEVILRCVPISNHLYFYWYRQILGQKVEFLVSFYNNEISEKSEIFDDQFSVERPDGSNFTLKIRSTKLEDSAMYFCASRGDPYGYTFGSGTRLTVV.

The chain couples TRBV18 to TRBJ2-5, with D possibly being TRBD1 or TRBD2 (5 bases each). V was shortened by 4 bases and J by 2 bases, with 11 bases between the two germline ends. This CDR3 comprises 14 residues. CDR1 is KGHSH, CDR2 LQKENI, per germline. The CDR3 coding sequence is TGTGCCAGCTCACGAGGGACGGCTCAAGAGACCCAGTACTTC. This translates into CASSRGTAQETQYF.

This chain links TRBV7-3 with TRBJ2-3, with a tentative D call TRBD2 (6 bases). The V end lost 3 bases, the J end lost 0 bases, and 10 bases lay between the germline ends. Germline V gene lookup returns CDR1 SGHTA and CDR2 FQGTGA. This CDR3 contains 15 residues. DNA for the CDR3: TGTGCCAGCAGCTTGGGCGGGATAAGCACAGATACGCAGTATTTT. Residues: CASSLGGISTDTQYF.

This clone occurred a few times. Within the sample, other DNA sequences also encode this same CDR3. V is TRBV27 and J is TRBJ2-1; 8 bases align to TRBD1. Germline CDR1 reads MNHEY; CDR2 reads SMNVEV (reference sequence). CDR3 length: 13 amino acids. After removal of 4 bases from V and 4 bases from J, the junction contained 0 bases not matched to a gene. The CDR3 protein is CASSWTGYNEQFF. The CDR3 nucleotides are TGTGCCAGCAGTTGGACAGGGTACAATGAGCAGTTCTTC.

The chain links TRBV28 to TRBJ2-2, with unresolved D. Germline V CDR1 and CDR2: MDHEN, SYDVKM. Trimming shortened V by 10 bases and J by 1 base, and 13 bases separated the two germline ends. The CDR3 loop spans 14 amino acids. CDR3 in amino acids: CATQPWKNTGELFF. Written as DNA, the CDR3 is TGTGCCACCCAGCCGTGGAAGAACACCGGGGAGCTGTTTTTT.

The chain uses TRBV6-1 and TRBJ2-7, with D uncertain. The CDR3 spans 14 residues. V was trimmed by 3 bases and J by 3 bases, leaving 12 bases between them. Germline values: CDR1 MNHNS, CDR2 SASEGT. CDR3 sequence reads: CASSDGAEFYEQYF. The CDR3 DNA follows: TGTGCCAGCAGTGACGGCGCGGAGTTCTACGAGCAGTACTTC.

The rearrangement uses TRBV2 and TRBJ1-5; 10 nucleotides match TRBD1. The CDR3 contains 18 residues. Germline CDR1 is SNHLY and CDR2 is FYNNEI. The V and J ends lost 1 base and 4 bases, in that order; junction bases with no gene match: 10. The CDR3, as DNA: TGTGCCAGCAGTGAAGGTCGAGGACAGGGGGGACCGAATCAGCCCCAGCATTTT. It specifies CASSEGRGQGGPNQPQHF.